The TCR beta chain described here comes from a study of early T cells in non-severe SARS-CoV-2 infection. One entry per CDR3 protein, called by TCRdb with MiXCR from the 5' RACE reads. The sample lists more than 30,000 distinct CDR3 sequences, 4.5% to 7% occurring once. From germline, CDR1 is SGHTA and CDR2 FQGNSA. With 6 bases removed from V and 7 bases from J, the gap between germline ends came to 15 bases. The CDR3 is 13 amino acids. This clonotype was counted many times. The sample taken for sequencing was whole blood. The V gene is TRBV7-2, the J gene TRBJ1-2, with a tentative D call TRBD1 (5 bases). This TCR was sampled from an adult who was a healthcare worker with PCR-confirmed SARS-CoV-2 infection or an uninfected control (not recorded which). In nucleotides, the CDR3 is TGTGCCAGCAGTTCCTCCAGGGTCACTGGCTACACCTTC. Its protein product is CASSSSRVTGYTF.